The 7 T cell receptor beta chains reported below all come from one sample, sequenced in a study of blood T cell repertoires in COVID-19. The repertoire was sequenced with immunoSEQ multiplex PCR; TCRdb's copy has only in-frame clones and lacks some. The data hold approximately 360,000 clones, with 90% observed a single time. The sample comprised peripheral blood. These receptors came from a man between 18 and 29 years old with active or convalescent COVID-19.

The V and J genes are TRBV14 and TRBJ2-5; D might be TRBD2 (5 bases). The CDR3 has 15 residues. In germline, CDR1 is SGHDN, CDR2 FVKESK. Deletions cut 0 bases from V and 4 bases from J, with 12 bases between. DNA for the CDR3: TGTGCCAGCAGCCAAGACGCCGGGGTAAGAGAGACCCAGTACTTC. Translated, it gives CASSQDAGVRETQYF.

This chain joins TRBV28 and TRBJ1-1; possibly TRBD1 for D (6 bases). Between the trimmed V and J ends, which lost 8 bases and 1 base, there was a span of 11 bases. The germline gives CDR1 MDHEN, CDR2 SYDVKM. This CDR3 comprises 13 residues. CDR3 DNA sequence: TGTGCCAGCGGGGAGGGGGGGAACACTGAAGCTTTCTTT. It yields the protein CASGEGGNTEAFF.

This chain uses TRBV7-2 with TRBJ2-7; no clear D gene. Germline V lookup: CDR1 SGHTA, CDR2 FQGNSA. V was clipped by 1 base and J by 3 bases, with 13 bases between them. The CDR3 has 15 residues. The CDR3 spells CASSLVSPLLYEQYF. CDR3 DNA sequence: TGTGCCAGCAGCTTAGTTTCCCCCCTTCTCTACGAGCAGTACTTC.

The CDR3 region is CASSVGHPSTDTQYF. DNA of the CDR3: TGTGCCAGCAGCGTAGGGCACCCTAGCACAGATACGCAGTATTTT. The rearrangement links TRBV9 to TRBJ2-3, with D unclear. V lost 0 bases and J 0 bases, leaving 8 bases between the germline ends. CDR3 size: 15 residues. Germline V lookup: CDR1 SGDLS, CDR2 YYNGEE. Based on the CDR3 plus reference TRBV9 and TRBJ2-3, the full variable domain is DSGVTQTPKHLITATGQRVTLRCSPRSGDLSVYWYQQSLDQGLQFLIQYYNGEERAKGNILERFSAQQFPDLHSELNLSSLELGDSALYFCASSVGHPSTDTQYFGPGTRLTVL.

A few counts support this clone. V is TRBV19 and J is TRBJ2-1; 10 bases map to TRBD2. The V and J ends lost 1 base and 7 bases, in that order; junction bases with no gene match: 10. Germline V gives CDR1 LNHDA, CDR2 SQIVND (reference sequence). This CDR3 spans 17 amino acids. The CDR3 nucleotides read TGTGCCAGTAGTATAGGAACGGCTAGCGGGAGTAGGAATGAGCAGTTCTTC. Translated: CASSIGTASGSRNEQFF. Based on the CDR3 plus reference TRBV19 and TRBJ2-1, the full variable domain is DGGITQSPKYLFRKEGQNVTLSCEQNLNHDAMYWYRQDPGQGLRLIYYSQIVNDFQKGDIAEGYSVSREKKESFPLTVTSAQKNPTAFYLCASSIGTASGSRNEQFFGPGTRLTVL.

The gene calls are TRBV6-2 or TRBV6-3 and TRBJ2-7; 8 bases map to TRBD1. Germline CDR1 reads MNHEY; CDR2 reads SVGEGT. V trimming: 2 bases; J trimming: 5 bases; junction bases outside the gene matches: 2. CDR3 length: 13 amino acids. CDR3 nucleotides: TGTGCCAGCAGTTACCTGACAGGGGACGAGCAGTACTTC. It encodes CASSYLTGDEQYF.

The J gene is TRBJ2-5, the V gene TRBV9, with TRBD2 matching 13 bases. Germline lookup yields CDR1 SGDLS and CDR2 YYNGEE. This CDR3 has 16 residues. J gave up 5 bases and V 3 bases, and 7 bases lay outside the gene matches. The CDR3 here is CASSDPKGLAGETQYF. In DNA, the CDR3 is TGTGCCAGCAGCGACCCTAAGGGACTAGCGGGGGAGACCCAGTACTTC. The variable domain in full, completed from reference TRBV9 and TRBJ2-5, reads DSGVTQTPKHLITATGQRVTLRCSPRSGDLSVYWYQQSLDQGLQFLIQYYNGEERAKGNILERFSAQQFPDLHSELNLSSLELGDSALYFCASSDPKGLAGETQYFGPGTRLLVL.